This TCR beta chain was profiled in a study of OX40 agonist ivuxolimab in advanced cancers. Study-wide context: Three patients showed partial responses: one hepatocellular carcinoma and two cutaneous melanoma cases.

The CDR3 is made up of 15 amino acids. Germline V gene sequence: CDR1 SGDLS, CDR2 YYNGEE. V shed 7 bases, J shed 5 bases, and the junction held 6 bases outside the gene matches. General study points: In the expanded peripheral T cells, antigen specificity was never determined. Mean expanded clone counts were higher in CD8+ than CD4+ T cells.

Sequencing used immunoSEQ multiplex PCR; TCRdb keeps in-frame clones, though not all of them. Of roughly 64,000 clones listed, roughly 80% are singletons. This clone is termed medium-sized. Its antigen is not identified. Sequenced here: CD4+ or CD8+ T cells sorted from blood, sampled in a trial of the OX40 agonist ivuxolimab. This TCR derives from an adult with an advanced solid tumor such as melanoma, head and neck, liver or kidney cancer. The chain has TRBV9 and TRBJ2-3, with TRBD2 identical over 14 bases. Here the CDR3 DNA reads TGTGCCAGCGGGACTAGCGGGAGTTTCATAGATACGCAGTATTTT. Translation: CASGTSGSFIDTQYF. The entire variable domain, with the rest obtained from reference TRBV9 and TRBJ2-3, is as follows: DSGVTQTPKHLITATGQRVTLRCSPRSGDLSVYWYQQSLDQGLQFLIQYYNGEERAKGNILERFSAQQFPDLHSELNLSSLELGDSALYFCASGTSGSFIDTQYFGPGTRLTVL.